This is a list of T cell receptor beta chains from one sample in a study of blood T cell repertoires in COVID-19. Data came from immunoSEQ multiplex PCR; TCRdb stores just in-frame clones and leaves some out. Among 150,000 or so clones, around 92% were seen once, and the ten largest hold about 4.8%. Sequenced material: peripheral blood. The receptors shown here come from a man aged 25-45 years with COVID-19, enrolled during active disease. Each CDR3 is given with its conserved first and last residue. Fields, in order: clone size, D gene, J gene, V gene, CDR3 DNA, CDR3 protein. The D gene is left open where the match is weak. Size is stated for part of the rows, as once, few or many counts, or as a class when the clone is expanded.

>.|.|TRBJ1-2|TRBV18
TGTGCCAGCTCACCACGGACACCGACCGACACTGGCTACACCTTC
CASSPRTPTDTGYTF
>.|.|TRBJ1-2|TRBV10-3
TGTGCCATCAGTGGTCGTTTGGACACTAAACTAAACTATGGCTACACCTTC
CAISGRLDTKLNYGYTF
>.|.|TRBJ1-3|TRBV12-3/TRBV12-4
TGTGCCAGCAGTTCGGCTGGAAACACCATATATTTT
CASSSAGNTIYF
>.|.|TRBJ2-2|TRBV11-2
TGTGCCAGCAGCTTAGTCTACAACACCGGGGAGCTGTTTTTT
CASSLVYNTGELFF
>.|TRBD1|TRBJ1-5|TRBV7-2
TGTGCCAGCAGCACCTGGACAGGGGGCAATCAGCCCCAGCATTTT
CASSTWTGGNQPQHF
>.|TRBD1|TRBJ1-2|TRBV19
TGTGCCAGTACCCTAGACAGGGTGGATGGCTACACCTTC
CASTLDRVDGYTF
>.|.|TRBJ1-2|TRBV5-1
TGCGCCAGCAGCTTGGGAGACAGTGGCTACACCTTC
CASSLGDSGYTF
>.|.|TRBJ2-7|TRBV6-6
TGTGCCAGCAGTTACAGTCCGTGGGCAAAGGAGCAGTACTTC
CASSYSPWAKEQYF
>once|TRBD1|TRBJ2-7|TRBV6-5
TGTGCCAGCAGTTACTCGACAGGGGAGGCCTCCTACGAGCAGTACTTC
CASSYSTGEASYEQYF
>.|.|TRBJ2-7|TRBV29-1
TGCAGCGTTGCCCTGGGGGTCCAGGGGTACGAGCAGTACTTC
CSVALGVQGYEQYF
>.|TRBD1|TRBJ2-1|TRBV6-6
TGTGCCAGCAGTTATGGGACAGGGAAAATTAGTGAGCAGTTCTTC
CASSYGTGKISEQFF
>.|TRBD2|TRBJ2-1|TRBV29-1
TGCAGCGTTGAGGCCAGCGGGAGGGCCAAGAATGAGCAGTTCTTC
CSVEASGRAKNEQFF
>.|.|TRBJ2-7|TRBV9
TGTGCCAGCAGCGTAGGGGCAGGCCCTCTCTACGAGCAGTACTTC
CASSVGAGPLYEQYF
>.|TRBD2|TRBJ2-3|TRBV5-1
TGCGCCAGCAGCTTGGGACTAGCGGGGGGGCGGACAGATACGCAGTATTTT
CASSLGLAGGRTDTQYF
>.|.|TRBJ1-4|TRBV5-1
TGCGCCAGCAGCAAGGACAGTAATGAAAAACTGTTTTTT
CASSKDSNEKLFF
>.|.|TRBJ1-1|TRBV5-1
TGCGCCAGCAGCTTGACCAGGGTTGGGACTGAAGCTTTCTTT
CASSLTRVGTEAFF
>once|.|TRBJ1-4|TRBV6-5
TGTGCCAGCAGTTATGGGGGAGGGGGTAATGAAAAACTGTTTTTT
CASSYGGGGNEKLFF
>.|.|TRBJ1-6|TRBV12-3/TRBV12-4
TGTGCCAGCAAGCCATCGGATAATTCACCCCTCCACTTT
CASKPSDNSPLHF
>once|.|TRBJ2-7|TRBV4-2
TGTGCCAGCAGCCAAGATTTGGCGGGGCCTTACGAGCAGTACTTC
CASSQDLAGPYEQYF
>.|TRBD1|TRBJ2-5|TRBV7-2
TGTGCCAGCAGCTTTGGGGACAGGAAATTGGAGACCCAGTACTTC
CASSFGDRKLETQYF
>.|TRBD1|TRBJ2-7|TRBV19
TGTGCCAGTACCCTTGGACAGGGGGCCTACGAGCAGTACTTC
CASTLGQGAYEQYF
>.|TRBD1|TRBJ2-1|TRBV29-1
TGCAGCGTTGTTAACCCGGGACAGGGGTTTTACAATGAGCAGTTCTTC
CSVVNPGQGFYNEQFF
>.|TRBD1|TRBJ2-1|TRBV29-1
TGCAGCGTTGCTCGCGGGACAGGGGTGTCCAGCGGGAGTTCCTACAATGAGCAGTTCTTC
CSVARGTGVSSGSSYNEQFF
>medium-sized|.|TRBJ2-7|TRBV27
TGTGCCAGCAGTTTATCCTCAGGGTTTGACGAGCAGTACTTC
CASSLSSGFDEQYF
>.|.|TRBJ1-4|TRBV4-3
TGCGCCAGCAGCCCGGGACCACGGGGGGCTAATGAAAAACTGTTTTTT
CASSPGPRGANEKLFF
>.|.|TRBJ2-7|TRBV27
TGTGCCAGCAGTTCCCCTGAGCGGGCGGCCTACGAGCAGTACTTC
CASSSPERAAYEQYF
>.|.|TRBJ2-3|TRBV5-6
TGTGCCAGCAGCTTGCAAGATACGCAGTATTTT
CASSLQDTQYF
>.|.|TRBJ1-2|TRBV5-1
TGCGCCAGCAGCCTCTGGGTGGGGGCGAAGGACTATGGCTACACCTTC
CASSLWVGAKDYGYTF
>.|.|TRBJ2-1|TRBV27
TGTGCCAGCGAGGGTGTCAATGAGCAGTTCTTC
CASEGVNEQFF
>.|.|TRBJ2-5|TRBV6-5
TGTGCCAGCAGATGGCGATCGGCGGGTGAGACCCAGTACTTC
CASRWRSAGETQYF
>.|.|TRBJ1-4|TRBV5-6
TGTGCCAGCAGCTTGGAGCGACAGCACCCTAATGAAAAACTGTTTTTT
CASSLERQHPNEKLFF
>.|TRBD1|TRBJ1-5|TRBV28
TGTGCCAGCAGCTGGTTAGGACAGGGTTCTAATCAGCCCCAGCATTTT
CASSWLGQGSNQPQHF
>.|.|TRBJ2-3|TRBV12-3/TRBV12-4
TGTGCCAGCAGTTTCGGTAGCACAGATACGCAGTATTTT
CASSFGSTDTQYF
>.|.|TRBJ2-7|TRBV5-1
TGCGCCAGCAGCTTGGCCGGCCAGGCTTCCTACGAGCAGTACTTC
CASSLAGQASYEQYF
>.|TRBD2|TRBJ2-6|TRBV5-1
TGCGCCAGCAGGGGAGGGGCTGGGGCCAACGTCCTGACTTTC
CASRGGAGANVLTF
>.|TRBD1|TRBJ1-2|TRBV7-2
TGTGCCAGCAGCTCAAGACAGGGGACATCTGTCTTC
CASSSRQGTSVF
>few|TRBD2|TRBJ2-7|TRBV7-9
TGTGCCAGCAGCTCCCCGCGGGGGGCGGCCTACGAGCAGTACTTC
CASSSPRGAAYEQYF
>.|.|TRBJ2-7|TRBV28
TGTGCCAGCAGTATTGGGGCGAGACAACAAACAATCACCTACGAGCAGTACTTC
CASSIGARQQTITYEQYF
>.|.|TRBJ1-2|TRBV6-1
TGTGCCAGCAGTGAGGGGCGCAGCTATGGCTACACCTTC
CASSEGRSYGYTF
>.|.|TRBJ1-2|TRBV7-9
TGTGCCAGCAGCTCACCGTTAGACTATGGCTACACCTTC
CASSSPLDYGYTF
>.|.|TRBJ1-6|TRBV6-5
TGTGCCAGCAGTCGGACAGTGAATTCACCCCTCCACTTT
CASSRTVNSPLHF
>once|.|TRBJ2-7|TRBV11-2
TGTGCCAGCAGCCTCCCCTTTGGGGCAATCTACGAGCAGTACTTC
CASSLPFGAIYEQYF
>.|.|TRBJ1-2|TRBV19
TGTGCCAGTAATCCCTTTCGAGGGAATTATAACTATGGCTACACCTTC
CASNPFRGNYNYGYTF
>.|.|TRBJ1-2|TRBV9
TGTGCCAGCAGCGTAGACGCAGGGGAAGCTAACTATGGCTACACCTTC
CASSVDAGEANYGYTF
>.|TRBD2|TRBJ2-1|TRBV7-2
TGTGCCAGCAGCTTGGCCGGGACTAGGCATGAGCAGTTCTTC
CASSLAGTRHEQFF
>once|TRBD1|TRBJ1-2|TRBV28
TGTGCCAGCAGTCCCCGGACAGGATCCAACTATGGCTACACCTTC
CASSPRTGSNYGYTF
>.|.|TRBJ1-2|TRBV19
TGTGCCAGTAGTATTTCTGCGGACTATGGCTACACCTTC
CASSISADYGYTF
>once|.|TRBJ1-2|TRBV7-2
TGTGCCAGCGAGCACCAGGGGTTTGGCTACACCTTC
CASEHQGFGYTF
>few|.|TRBJ1-4|TRBV11-3
TGTGCCAGCAGCCGTTCGGGGAATGAAAAACTGTTTTTT
CASSRSGNEKLFF
>once|TRBD2|TRBJ2-1|TRBV30
TGTGCCTGGAACGAGCGGGAGCTCTACAATGAGCAGTTCTTC
CAWNERELYNEQFF
>once|.|TRBJ2-5|TRBV5-6
TGTGCCAGCAGCCCCCCAGCAGGGTCCGGGGAGACCCAGTACTTC
CASSPPAGSGETQYF
>few|TRBD1|TRBJ1-2|TRBV6-6
TGTGCCAGCAGTTACTTGGGACAGGGTGAGGCCTATGGCTACACCTTC
CASSYLGQGEAYGYTF
>once|.|TRBJ1-2|TRBV15
TGTGCCACCAGCAGCGGGAACTATGGCTACACCTTC
CATSSGNYGYTF
>many|TRBD2|TRBJ2-2|TRBV19
TGTGCCAGTAGTAGGCCAGCGGGGGGGCCCGGGGAGCTGTTTTTT
CASSRPAGGPGELFF
>.|TRBD1|TRBJ2-3|TRBV5-1
TGCGCCAGCAGCCCCGGACAGGGTAAGGCAGATACGCAGTATTTT
CASSPGQGKADTQYF